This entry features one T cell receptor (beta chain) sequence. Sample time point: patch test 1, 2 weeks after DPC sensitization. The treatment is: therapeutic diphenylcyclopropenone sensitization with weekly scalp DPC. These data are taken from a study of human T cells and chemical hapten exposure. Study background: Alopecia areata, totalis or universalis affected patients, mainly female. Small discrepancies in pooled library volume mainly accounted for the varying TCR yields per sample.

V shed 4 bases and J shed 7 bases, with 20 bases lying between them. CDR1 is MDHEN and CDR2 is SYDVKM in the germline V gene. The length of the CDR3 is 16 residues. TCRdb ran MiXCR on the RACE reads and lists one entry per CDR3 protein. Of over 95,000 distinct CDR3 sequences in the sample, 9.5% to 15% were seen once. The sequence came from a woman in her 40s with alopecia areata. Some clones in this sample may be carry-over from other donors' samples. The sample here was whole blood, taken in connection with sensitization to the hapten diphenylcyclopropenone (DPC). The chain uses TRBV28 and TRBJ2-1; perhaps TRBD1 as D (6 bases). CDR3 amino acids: CASSSRRGGLQNEQFF. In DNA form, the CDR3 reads TGTGCCAGCAGTTCCCGGAGAGGGGGTCTACAGAATGAGCAGTTCTTC. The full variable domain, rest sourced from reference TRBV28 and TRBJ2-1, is DVKVTQSSRYLVKRTGEKVFLECVQDMDHENMFWYRQDPGLGLRLIYFSYDVKMKEKGDIPEGYSVSREKKERFSLILESASTNQTSMYLCASSSRRGGLQNEQFFGPGTRLTVL.